The clone carrying this T cell receptor beta chain was observed a handful of times. Antigen: not known. With the Oncomine TCR Beta short-read assay, DNA from cultured CD4+ T cells was sequenced. TCRdb re-called the PCR reads with MiXCR, one entry per CDR3 protein. The data contain about 27,000 distinct CDR3 sequences, approximately 62% of them singletons. The CDR3 runs to 13 residues. Trimming left V 1 base short and J 5 bases short, with 9 bases between. Germline CDR1 is GTSNPN and CDR2 is SVGIG (reference sequence). Treatment noted: approximately 9-day PBMC culture with coronavirus spike peptide pools or control peptides (ViraFEST assay). First, ViraFEST expanded antigen-specific T cells with peptide pools, and next it sequenced the TCRs. This specimen comes from a study of vaccination and CD4 T cells after COVID-19. Overall study context: Control cultures received a CEFX pool, an HIV-1 Nef pool, or no peptide.

The sample was CD4+ T cells from blood, cultured in vitro, taken after SARS-CoV-2 vaccination. The chain joins TRBV30 to TRBJ1-5; D is perhaps TRBD1 (6 bases). The sequence derives from a human donor who received a COVID-19 vaccine. CDR3 sequence reads: CAWSGRGDQPQHF. CDR3 bases: TGTGCCTGGAGTGGGAGGGGGGATCAGCCCCAGCATTTT.